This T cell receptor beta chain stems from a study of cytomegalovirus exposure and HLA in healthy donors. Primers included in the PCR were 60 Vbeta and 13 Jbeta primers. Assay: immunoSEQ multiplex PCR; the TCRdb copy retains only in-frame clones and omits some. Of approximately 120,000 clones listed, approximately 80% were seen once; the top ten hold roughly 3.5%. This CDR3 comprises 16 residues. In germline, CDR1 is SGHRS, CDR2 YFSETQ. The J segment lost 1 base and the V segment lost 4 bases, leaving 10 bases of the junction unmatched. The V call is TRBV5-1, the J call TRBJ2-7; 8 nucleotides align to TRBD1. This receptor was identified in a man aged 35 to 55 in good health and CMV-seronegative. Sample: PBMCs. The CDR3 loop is CASSLLPQGVSYEQYF. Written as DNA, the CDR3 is TGCGCCAGCAGCCTTCTGCCACAGGGGGTTTCCTACGAGCAGTACTTC.